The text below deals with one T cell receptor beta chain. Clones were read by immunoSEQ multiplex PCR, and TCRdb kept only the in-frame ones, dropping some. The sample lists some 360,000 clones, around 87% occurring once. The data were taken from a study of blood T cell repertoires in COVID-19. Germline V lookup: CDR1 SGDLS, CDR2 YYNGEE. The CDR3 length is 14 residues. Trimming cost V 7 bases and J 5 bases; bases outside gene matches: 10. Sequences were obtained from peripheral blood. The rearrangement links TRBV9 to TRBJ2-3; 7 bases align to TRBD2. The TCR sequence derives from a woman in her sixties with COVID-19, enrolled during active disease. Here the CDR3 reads CASGGAGELDTQYF. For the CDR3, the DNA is TGTGCCAGCGGCGGGGCGGGGGAGCTAGATACGCAGTATTTT.